These 12 T cell receptor beta chains came from one sample sequenced in a study of shared clonotypes between healthy human individuals. The repertoire was sequenced with immunoSEQ multiplex PCR; TCRdb's copy has only in-frame clones and lacks some. The data show around 980,000 clones, about 80% seen once. The sequencing sample was made of memory CD4+ T cells from PBMCs. The subset: CD45RA-negative fraction. These receptor sequences come from a man between 18 and 29 years old in good health. Some clones in this sample may be carry-over from other donors' samples.

V usage is TRBV5-6 and J usage is TRBJ1-2; TRBD1 matches at 9 bases. Losses at the gene ends were 3 bases for V and 4 bases for J; bases not matched to a gene: 1. Germline lookup yields CDR1 SGHDT and CDR2 YYEEEE. The CDR3 is 13 residues long. In nucleotides, the CDR3 is TGTGCCAGCAGCTGGACAGGGGTCTATGGCTACACCTTC. This encodes CASSWTGVYGYTF.

The chain employs TRBV4-1 and TRBJ2-6; TRBD1 might be the D (5 bases). The V and J ends lost 2 bases and 1 base respectively, with 9 bases between them. Germline assignment: CDR1 MGHRA and CDR2 YSYEKL. The CDR3 covers 16 residues. The CDR3 is CASSQLTGSGANVLTF. CDR3 coding DNA: TGCGCCAGCAGCCAACTCACAGGTTCTGGGGCCAACGTCCTGACTTTC.

The chain employs TRBV28 and TRBJ1-1; perhaps TRBD1 as D (6 bases). The CDR3 sequence is 14 residues long. Deletions cut 5 bases from V and 7 bases from J, with 17 bases between. CDR1 MDHEN and CDR2 SYDVKM come from the germline V gene. Here the CDR3 reads CASSVVGGHGEAFF. CDR3 DNA: TGTGCCAGCAGTGTCGTCGGGGGGCACGGTGAAGCTTTCTTT.

The sample holds a few counts of this clone. The chain has TRBV6-5 and TRBJ1-1; tentatively, D is TRBD1 (5 bases). Germline V CDR1 and CDR2: MNHEY, SVGAGI. Between the trimmed V and J ends, which lost 6 bases and 1 base, there was a span of 12 bases. The CDR3 has 14 amino acids. CDR3 region: CASRWWGENTEAFF. CDR3 bases: TGTGCCAGCAGATGGTGGGGGGAGAACACTGAAGCTTTCTTT.

The V gene is TRBV5-1, the J gene TRBJ2-1, with TRBD1 matching 8 bases. The junction had 5 bases not matched to a gene; V was cut back by 2 bases and J by 7 bases. The CDR3 sequence is 14 residues long. The germline V gene has CDR1 SGHRS and CDR2 YFSETQ. For the CDR3, the DNA is TGCGCCAGCAGCTTTTACAGGGGGGAAAATGAGCAGTTCTTC. It translates to CASSFYRGENEQFF. Looking up the rest from reference TRBV5-1 and TRBJ2-1 gives the full variable domain: KAGVTQTPRYLIKTRGQQVTLSCSPISGHRSVSWYQQTPGQGLQFLFEYFSETQRNKGNFPGRFSGRQFSNSRSEMNVSTLELGDSALYLCASSFYRGENEQFFGPGTRLTVL.

This sequence joins TRBV5-4 and TRBJ2-3, with D perhaps TRBD1 (5 bases). The ends were cut back, 3 bases at V and 0 bases at J, with 14 bases in the middle. This CDR3 has 16 residues. Germline CDR1 and CDR2: SGHNT and YYREEE (reference sequence). The chain's CDR3 is CASSSEGVRSTDTQYF. The CDR3 DNA sequence: TGTGCCAGCAGCTCGGAAGGGGTTCGGAGCACAGATACGCAGTATTTT.

The CDR3 DNA is TGTGCCAGCAGCCGCGGGAGAGTTTACGAGCAGTACTTC. It encodes CASSRGRVYEQYF. The rearrangement links TRBV7-6 to TRBJ2-7, with TRBD2 identical over 7 bases. The CDR3 length is 13 residues. With V trimmed by 5 bases and J by 4 bases, 5 bases remained unmatched. Germline V gene sequence: CDR1 SGHVS, CDR2 FNYEAQ.

The V and J genes are TRBV10-3 and TRBJ1-1; D not certain. CDR3 size: 13 residues. Germline CDR1 reads ENHRY; CDR2 reads SYGVKD. Trimming took 9 bases from V and 2 from J, leaving 13 bases between them. CDR3 DNA sequence: TGTGCCATAGGTGGTCGCCTCAACACTGAAGCTTTCTTT. Its protein is CAIGGRLNTEAFF.

The chain couples TRBV4-2 to TRBJ2-7; TRBD2 agrees at 8 bases. Looked up from germline, CDR1 is LGHNA and CDR2 is YNFKEQ. Unmatched junction bases numbered 1, after V lost 1 base and J lost 2 bases. CDR3 length equals 14 residues. CDR3 amino acids: CASSQAGGTYEQYF. CDR3 coding DNA: TGTGCCAGCAGCCAAGCGGGAGGGACCTACGAGCAGTACTTC.

This chain connects TRBV6-5 to TRBJ1-1; tentative D call: TRBD1 (6 bases). CDR1 and CDR2 (germline): MNHEY, SVGAGI. The CDR3 runs to 13 residues. Deletions cut 4 bases from V and 2 bases from J, with 8 bases between. This chain's CDR3 is CASSFRGNTEAFF. For the CDR3, the DNA is TGTGCCAGCAGTTTCAGGGGTAACACTGAAGCTTTCTTT.

To note about this clone: Only one base separates this from a far larger clonotype, so it likely reflects a read error. The sample has other DNA sequences that encode this CDR3 too. The chain recombines TRBV14 with TRBJ2-6; no definite D call. The germline CDR1 and CDR2 sequences are SGHDN and FVKESK. V dropped 4 bases and J dropped 0 bases, with 4 bases sitting between them. This CDR3 is built from 14 residues. This chain's CDR3 is CASSPSSGANVLTF. CDR3 nucleotide sequence: TGTGCCAGCAGCCCATCCTCTGGGGCCAACGTCCTGACTTTC.

This clone occurred once. The chain couples TRBV5-6 to TRBJ2-1, with 10 bases fitting TRBD2. Germline values: CDR1 SGHDT, CDR2 YYEEEE. CDR3 size: 15 residues. V trimming: 2 bases; J trimming: 12 bases; junction bases outside the gene matches: 11. The CDR3 bases are TGTGCCAGCAGCTTCGGACTAGCGGAACCCCCTTTGCAGTTCTTC. This sequence encodes CASSFGLAEPPLQFF.